This record concerns one TCR beta chain sequence. Antigen unknown. The assay was immunoSEQ multiplex PCR, and TCRdb's table has in-frame clones only and misses some. The repertoire consists of 85,000 or so clones, with around 84% occurring once and the leading ten covering about 6%. The data are from a study of T cell responses to AZD1222 COVID-19 vaccine. Study conclusions and caveats: Among those given AZD1222, only 6 or 7 were seropositive at baseline.

CDR1 is MDHEN and CDR2 is SYDVKM in the germline V gene. J was trimmed by 6 bases and V by 10 bases; bases with no gene match: 6. This CDR3 has 13 amino acids. Sample: peripheral blood, taken 28 days after the second AZD1222 dose. V gene TRBV28 combines with J gene TRBJ1-4, with 9 positions matching TRBD1. The clonotype comes from an adult who received the AZD1222 COVID-19 vaccine. The CDR3 spells CATHRGRDEKLFF. The DNA for the CDR3 is TGTGCCACCCACAGGGGGCGGGATGAAAAACTGTTTTTT. The variable domain in full, completed from reference TRBV28 and TRBJ1-4, reads DVKVTQSSRYLVKRTGEKVFLECVQDMDHENMFWYRQDPGLGLRLIYFSYDVKMKEKGDIPEGYSVSREKKERFSLILESASTNQTSMYLCATHRGRDEKLFFGSGTQLSVL.